The clone carrying this T cell receptor (beta chain) was counted many times. Its target is not known. The record originates from a study of T cell repertoires in cytomegalovirus infection. On the study more broadly: From public TCR beta signatures came an indication of both CMV infection and matching HLA type. The study's findings and limits: The ex vivo response was dominated by HLA-C-restricted CMV-specific TCR beta clonotypes. Pooled public TCR beta family frequency picked out CMV carriers with the relevant HLA.

Via MiXCR, TCRdb re-called the reads, giving one row per CDR3 protein. Altogether 450,000 to 550,000 distinct CDR3 sequences are present, approximately 17% being singletons, with the ten largest covering under 30%. Trimming at V came to 6 bases and at J to 6 bases, leaving 7 bases not matched to a gene. Per the germline V gene, CDR1 is MNHEY and CDR2 is SMNVEV (reference sequence). The CDR3 loop spans 13 amino acids. What was sequenced was CD8+ T cells from PBMCs. The gene calls are TRBV27 and TRBJ1-1; 7 bases map to TRBD1. This sequence was found in a human donor in good health (CMV status not recorded). Some clones in this sample may be carry-over from other donors' samples. The CDR3 region has the DNA TGTGCCAGCAGGGTACAGGGGCGCTCTGAAGCTTTCTTT. This translates into CASRVQGRSEAFF.